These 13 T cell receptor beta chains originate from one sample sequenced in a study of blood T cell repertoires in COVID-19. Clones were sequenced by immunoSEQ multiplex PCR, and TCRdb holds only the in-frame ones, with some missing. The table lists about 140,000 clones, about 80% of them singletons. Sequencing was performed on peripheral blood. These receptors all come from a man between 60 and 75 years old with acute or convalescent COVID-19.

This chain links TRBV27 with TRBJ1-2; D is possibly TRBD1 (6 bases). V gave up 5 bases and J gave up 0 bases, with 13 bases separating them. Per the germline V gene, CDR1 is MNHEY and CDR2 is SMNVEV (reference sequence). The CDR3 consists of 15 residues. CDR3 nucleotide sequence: TGTGCCAGCAGTCCGCGGACAGCCACTAACTATGGCTACACCTTC. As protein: CASSPRTATNYGYTF.

The DNA of the CDR3 is TGTGCCAGCAGTTATCGGGCAGGGGGTAAGAAAGATACGCAGTATTTT. This gives the protein CASSYRAGGKKDTQYF. The chain couples TRBV6-5 to TRBJ2-3; 7 bases map to TRBD1. The ends lost 3 bases at V and 5 bases at J; junction bases unmatched: 11. The CDR3 has 16 amino acids. Germline CDR1 MNHEY, CDR2 SVGAGI.

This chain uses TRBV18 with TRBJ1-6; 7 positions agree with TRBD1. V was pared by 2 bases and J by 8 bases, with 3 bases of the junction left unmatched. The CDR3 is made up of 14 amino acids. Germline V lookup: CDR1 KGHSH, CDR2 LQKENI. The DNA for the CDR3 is TGTGCCAGCTCACCAACAGGGGAGCATTCACCCCTCCACTTT. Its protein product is CASSPTGEHSPLHF.

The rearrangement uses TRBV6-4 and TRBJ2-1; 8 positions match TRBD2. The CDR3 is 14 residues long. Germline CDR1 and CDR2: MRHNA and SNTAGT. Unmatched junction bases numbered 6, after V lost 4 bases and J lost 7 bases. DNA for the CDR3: TGTGCCAGCAGTGTTCGACCGGGAGGGAATGAGCAGTTCTTC. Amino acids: CASSVRPGGNEQFF.

Here the CDR3 reads CAITSTDYTEAFF. The CDR3 DNA follows: TGTGCCATCACCTCGACTGATTACACTGAAGCTTTCTTT. This chain joins TRBV10-3 and TRBJ1-1; D remains ambiguous. Trimming left V 7 bases short and J 3 bases short, with 12 bases between. Germline V CDR1 and CDR2: ENHRY, SYGVKD. The CDR3 is made up of 13 amino acids.

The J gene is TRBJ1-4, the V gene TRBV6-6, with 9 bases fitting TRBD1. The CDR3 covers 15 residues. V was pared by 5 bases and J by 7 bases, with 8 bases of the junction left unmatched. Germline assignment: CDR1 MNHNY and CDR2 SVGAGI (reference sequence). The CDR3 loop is CASSLPTGGIEKLFF. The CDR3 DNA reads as TGTGCCAGCAGTCTTCCGACAGGGGGTATTGAAAAACTGTTTTTT.

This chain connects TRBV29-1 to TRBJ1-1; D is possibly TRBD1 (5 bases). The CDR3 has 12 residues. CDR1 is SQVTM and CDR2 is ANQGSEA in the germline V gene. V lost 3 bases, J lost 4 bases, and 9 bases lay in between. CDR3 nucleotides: TGCAGCGTTGACGAACAGGTCACTGAAGCTTTCTTT. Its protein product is CSVDEQVTEAFF.

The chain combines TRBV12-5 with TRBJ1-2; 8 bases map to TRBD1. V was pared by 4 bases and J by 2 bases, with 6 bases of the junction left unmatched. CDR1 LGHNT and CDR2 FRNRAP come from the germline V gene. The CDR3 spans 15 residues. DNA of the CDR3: TGTGCTAGTGGTTCCGGACAGGGATTCAACTATGGCTACACCTTC. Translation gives CASGSGQGFNYGYTF.

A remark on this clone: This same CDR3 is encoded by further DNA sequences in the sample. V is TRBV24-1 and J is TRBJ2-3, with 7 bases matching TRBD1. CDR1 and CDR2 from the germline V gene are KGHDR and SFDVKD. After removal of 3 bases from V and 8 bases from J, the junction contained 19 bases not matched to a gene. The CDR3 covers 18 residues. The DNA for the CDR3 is TGTGCCACCAGTGATGGAAATAGACAGGGTTCAGGATGGATTACGCAGTATTTT. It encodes CATSDGNRQGSGWITQYF.

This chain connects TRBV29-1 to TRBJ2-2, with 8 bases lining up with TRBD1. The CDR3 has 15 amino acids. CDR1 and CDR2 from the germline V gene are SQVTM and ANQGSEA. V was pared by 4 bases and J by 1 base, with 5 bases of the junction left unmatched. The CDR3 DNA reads TGCAGCGTTGTGACAGGGGCCCTGAACACCGGGGAGCTGTTTTTT. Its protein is CSVVTGALNTGELFF.

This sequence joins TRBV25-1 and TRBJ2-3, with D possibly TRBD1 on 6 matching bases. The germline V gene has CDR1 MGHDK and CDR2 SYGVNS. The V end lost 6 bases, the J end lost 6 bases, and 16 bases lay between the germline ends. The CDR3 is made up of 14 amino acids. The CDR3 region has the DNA TGTGCCAGCAGACCCAAAACCGGACAGGATACGCAGTATTTT. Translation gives CASRPKTGQDTQYF.

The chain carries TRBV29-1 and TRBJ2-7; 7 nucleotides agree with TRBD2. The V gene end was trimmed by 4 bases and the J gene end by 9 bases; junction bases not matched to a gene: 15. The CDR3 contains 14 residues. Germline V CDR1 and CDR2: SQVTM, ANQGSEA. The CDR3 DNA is TGCAGCGTTGGTGATAGCGGGTCGGTTTCAGTGCAGTACTTC. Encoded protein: CSVGDSGSVSVQYF.

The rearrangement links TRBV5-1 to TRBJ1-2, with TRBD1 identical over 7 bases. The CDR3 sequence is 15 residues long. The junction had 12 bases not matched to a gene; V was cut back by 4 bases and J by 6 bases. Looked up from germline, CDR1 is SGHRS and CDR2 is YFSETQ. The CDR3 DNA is TGCGCCAGCAGCACCTGGACAGGCGTGAGAGATGGCTACACCTTC. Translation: CASSTWTGVRDGYTF. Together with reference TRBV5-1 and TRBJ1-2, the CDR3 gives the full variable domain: KAGVTQTPRYLIKTRGQQVTLSCSPISGHRSVSWYQQTPGQGLQFLFEYFSETQRNKGNFPGRFSGRQFSNSRSEMNVSTLELGDSALYLCASSTWTGVRDGYTFGSGTRLTVV.